A selection of T cell receptor beta chains follows, all from one sample in a study of shared clonotypes between healthy human individuals. Sequenced by immunoSEQ multiplex PCR; TCRdb stores in-frame clones only, minus some. In the table there are more than 900,000 clones, more than 75% of which are singletons. The sample consisted of memory CD4+ T cells from PBMCs. The receptors derive from a man between 18 and 35 years old in good health. Some clones in this sample may be carry-over from other donors' samples. Each CDR3 is given with its conserved first and last residue. The D gene is left open where the match is weak. Size is omitted from some rows. Given values are once, few, many or a class for expanded clones.

>TRBV28|.|TRBJ2-1|.
CASTPPGTPFYNEQFF
TGTGCCAGCACCCCCCCGGGCACCCCCTTCTACAATGAGCAGTTCTTC
>TRBV28|few|TRBJ1-2|TRBD1
CASSYPAGGNYGYTF
TGTGCCAGCAGTTACCCCGCAGGGGGCAACTATGGCTACACCTTC
>TRBV28|.|TRBJ1-4|TRBD1
CASSSAGQGNEKLFF
TGTGCCAGCAGTTCGGCGGGACAGGGTAATGAAAAACTGTTTTTT
>TRBV28|.|TRBJ1-3|.
CASSLLAGMGNTIYF
TGTGCCAGCAGTTTACTGGCAGGGATGGGAAACACCATATATTTT
>TRBV11-2|many|TRBJ2-7|.
CASSEPGLTYEQYF
TGTGCCAGCAGCGAGCCGGGCCTAACCTACGAGCAGTACTTC
>TRBV5-1|.|TRBJ2-4|TRBD1
CASSKLIRDSKNIQYF
TGCGCCAGCAGCAAATTAATCCGGGACAGTAAAAACATTCAGTACTTC
>TRBV15|.|TRBJ1-2|TRBD1
CATSSTGTGYGYTF
TGTGCCACCAGCAGTACCGGGACAGGGTATGGCTACACCTTC
>TRBV13|many|TRBJ2-4|TRBD2
CASSLRGLRLFLAKNIQYF
TGTGCCAGCAGCTTAAGGGGACTAAGACTGTTTCTAGCCAAAAACATTCAGTACTTC
>TRBV4-2|.|TRBJ2-3|TRBD1
CASSLPDRGGDSSTDTQYF
TGTGCCAGCAGCCTCCCGGACAGGGGCGGGGATTCTAGCACAGATACGCAGTATTTT
>TRBV28|.|TRBJ1-2|.
CASSPARREGYTF
TGTGCCAGCAGTCCCGCACGGAGAGAGGGCTACACCTTC
>TRBV7-9|once|TRBJ2-1|.
CASRRDRGLSGRGLNEQFF
TGTGCCAGCAGACGGGACAGGGGGTTAAGCGGGAGGGGTCTCAATGAGCAGTTCTTC
>TRBV6-1|.|TRBJ1-5|.
CASSERSRPNQPQHF
TGTGCCAGCAGTGAAAGGTCCAGGCCCAATCAGCCCCAGCATTTT
>TRBV11-2|.|TRBJ2-7|.
CASSLAPTDEQYF
TGTGCCAGCAGCTTAGCACCAACAGACGAGCAGTACTTC
>TRBV28|.|TRBJ2-7|TRBD1
CASIPGQFYEQYF
TGTGCCAGCATTCCGGGACAGTTCTACGAGCAGTACTTC
>TRBV5-1|few|TRBJ2-7|.
CASSLGGETGEQYF
TGCGCCAGCAGCTTGGGTGGCGAGACGGGCGAGCAGTACTTC
>TRBV7-2|.|TRBJ1-5|.
CASSWRHNSNQPQHF
TGTGCCAGCAGCTGGCGACACAATAGCAATCAGCCCCAGCATTTT
>TRBV18|once|TRBJ1-4|TRBD1
CASSPTGGEEKLFF
TGTGCCAGCTCACCGACAGGGGGGGAAGAAAAACTGTTTTTT